Shown below are 18 T cell receptor beta chains from a single sample sequenced in a study of T cell responses to AZD1222 COVID-19 vaccine. The table came from immunoSEQ multiplex PCR; TCRdb's copy has only in-frame clones and leaves some out. Here the sample spans about 110,000 clones, 88% being singletons. Material: peripheral blood, obtained on day 0 of AZD1222 vaccination. The receptors come from an adult in good health.

This sequence joins TRBV4-1 and TRBJ1-2, with 8 bases that match TRBD1. V shed 6 bases and J 7 bases; nucleotides not matched to a gene: 10. The CDR3 covers 14 residues. The germline V gene encodes CDR1 MGHRA and CDR2 YSYEKL. In DNA form, the CDR3 reads TGCGCCAGCAGAATCCCAGGGGGCGCAGGTGGCTACACCTTC. It encodes CASRIPGGAGGYTF.

The chain links TRBV19 to TRBJ2-7, with a possible D match to TRBD1 (6 bases). V was clipped by 3 bases and J by 2 bases, with 11 bases between them. Germline CDR1 reads LNHDA; CDR2 reads SQIVND (reference sequence). CDR3 length: 14 amino acids. In DNA, the CDR3 is TGTGCCAGTAGTATTCAACAGGGCCCCTACGAGCAGTACTTC. It encodes CASSIQQGPYEQYF.

The chain joins TRBV7-9 to TRBJ1-5; D not resolved. Trimming took off 5 bases at V and 0 bases at J, with 11 bases between the two ends. CDR3 length equals 15 residues. CDR1 and CDR2 (germline): SEHNR, FQNEAQ (reference sequence). In DNA, the CDR3 is TGTGCCAGCAGCCAGGCCACAGATAGCAATCAGCCCCAGCATTTT. Protein product: CASSQATDSNQPQHF.

This chain links TRBV6-4 with TRBJ2-1, with 7 bases that match TRBD2. Losses at the gene ends were 0 bases for V and 3 bases for J; bases not matched to a gene: 2. Germline V lookup: CDR1 MRHNA, CDR2 SNTAGT. The CDR3 is made up of 15 amino acids. CDR3: CASSDSGEGYNEQFF. The DNA for the CDR3 is TGTGCCAGCAGTGACTCAGGGGAGGGCTACAATGAGCAGTTCTTC.

The gene calls are TRBV4-2 and TRBJ1-4; no firm D call. Germline lookup yields CDR1 LGHNA and CDR2 YNFKEQ. The V end lost 3 bases, the J end lost 5 bases, and 13 bases lay between the germline ends. The CDR3 is 15 residues long. DNA of the CDR3: TGTGCCAGCAGCCAGAGCAGCGCGGGGAATGAAAAACTGTTTTTT. Translated: CASSQSSAGNEKLFF.

With respect to this clone: Other nucleotide sequences from this sample produce the same CDR3. The rearrangement links TRBV18 to TRBJ2-5; TRBD2 matches 8 bases. The length of the CDR3 is 13 residues. Germline V gene sequence: CDR1 KGHSH, CDR2 LQKENI. V shed 3 bases, J shed 3 bases, and the junction held 0 bases outside the gene matches. The DNA of the CDR3 is TGTGCCAGCTCACCGGGACTAGAAGAGACCCAGTACTTC. Translated, it gives CASSPGLEETQYF.

This chain connects TRBV12-3 or TRBV12-4 to TRBJ2-7, with D perhaps TRBD1 or TRBD2 (6 bases each). Trimming shortened V by 3 bases and J by 6 bases, and 9 bases separated the two germline ends. This CDR3 has 12 residues. CDR3 sequence (DNA): TGTGCCAGCAGTTTCGGAGGGGGCGAGCAGTACTTC. Its protein product is CASSFGGGEQYF.

This clone has a handful of counts. This chain connects TRBV5-1 to TRBJ2-1; the match to TRBD1 covers 10 bases. The ends lost 4 bases at V and 7 bases at J; junction bases unmatched: 5. Germline V lookup: CDR1 SGHRS, CDR2 YFSETQ. This CDR3 is built from 14 residues. The CDR3 nucleotides read TGCGCCAGCAGCACTACGGGACAGGGGAATGAGCAGTTCTTC. Its protein product is CASSTTGQGNEQFF.

The chain is built from TRBV3-1 (or the pseudogene TRBV3-2) and TRBJ1-2; possible D gene TRBD1, 6 bases. This CDR3 comprises 13 residues. Germline lookup yields CDR1 LGHDT and CDR2 YNNKEL (reference sequence). V gave up 6 bases and J gave up 5 bases, with 13 bases separating them. CDR3 DNA sequence: TGTGCCAGCAGGGCCACGGGGGCGTATGGCTACACCTTC. Translated: CASRATGAYGYTF.

V usage is TRBV6-5 and J usage is TRBJ1-5; 7 nucleotides match TRBD1. V lost 4 bases to trimming and J lost 8 bases; unmatched junction nucleotides: 2. Germline V CDR1 and CDR2: MNHEY, SVGAGI. CDR3 length: 12 residues. CDR3 nucleotide sequence: TGTGCCAGCAGTTCAGGGGGTGAGCCCCAGCATTTT. Its protein is CASSSGGEPQHF.

The CDR3 nucleotides read TGTGCCTGGAGGACGCCTTACTCGGGCACTGAAGCTTTCTTT. Protein: CAWRTPYSGTEAFF. The chain couples TRBV30 to TRBJ1-1; no reliable D call. With 3 bases removed from V and 4 bases from J, the gap between germline ends came to 15 bases. Germline V lookup: CDR1 GTSNPN, CDR2 SVGIG (reference sequence). The CDR3 is 14 residues long.

This chain links TRBV30 with TRBJ2-7; 10 nucleotides align to TRBD2. The CDR3 loop spans 13 amino acids. The germline CDR1 and CDR2 sequences are GTSNPN and SVGIG (reference sequence). V lost 7 bases and J lost 6; bases outside the gene matches: 9. The CDR3 is CASSGAGGLEQYF. CDR3 DNA: TGTGCCTCCTCCGGAGCGGGAGGGCTCGAGCAGTACTTC.

The genes are TRBV5-6 and TRBJ1-3; 8 bases fit TRBD1. The germline gives CDR1 SGHDT, CDR2 YYEEEE. After removal of 4 bases from V and 0 bases from J, the junction contained 3 bases not matched to a gene. The CDR3 contains 15 residues. The CDR3 region is CASSADRVSGNTIYF. As DNA, the CDR3 is TGTGCCAGCAGCGCGGACAGGGTCTCTGGAAACACCATATATTTT.

V and J are TRBV5-1 and TRBJ2-3; TRBD2 might be the D (5 bases). The CDR3 extends over 15 amino acids. CDR1 and CDR2 (germline): SGHRS, YFSETQ. With 7 bases removed from V and 1 base from J, the gap between germline ends came to 16 bases. DNA for the CDR3: TGCGCCAGCCTTAACTCTAGCCCCGGCACAGATACGCAGTATTTT. Its protein is CASLNSSPGTDTQYF.

This sequence joins TRBV3-1 (or the pseudogene TRBV3-2) and TRBJ1-1, with 8 bases that match TRBD1. This CDR3 has 15 residues. The junction had 8 bases not matched to a gene; V was cut back by 4 bases and J by 4 bases. Germline V gives CDR1 LGHDT, CDR2 YNNKEL (reference sequence). CDR3 coding DNA: TGTGCCAGCAGCCTTAATGGACAGGGTGTCACTGAAGCTTTCTTT. This codes for CASSLNGQGVTEAFF.

This clone was seen once. The rearrangement links TRBV5-1 to TRBJ1-4; weak D call: TRBD1 (6 bases). Germline-derived CDR1 and CDR2 are SGHRS and YFSETQ. V lost 2 bases and J lost 0, with 14 bases in between. This CDR3 has 17 amino acids. The CDR3: CASSFDSRQATNEKLFF. Written as DNA, the CDR3 is TGCGCCAGCAGCTTCGACAGTCGACAGGCAACTAATGAAAAACTGTTTTTT.

V gene TRBV6-6 combines with J gene TRBJ2-3; weak D call: TRBD2 (5 bases). In germline, CDR1 is MNHNY, CDR2 SVGAGI (reference sequence). V lost 0 bases and J lost 11, with 21 bases in between. CDR3 length: 16 amino acids. The CDR3 region is CASSYSTVGYSVGQYF. DNA for the CDR3: TGTGCCAGCAGTTACTCGACCGTGGGATATAGCGTCGGGCAGTATTTT.

This chain connects TRBV3-1 (or the pseudogene TRBV3-2) to TRBJ1-1; the D is unclear. V lost 4 bases to trimming and J lost 1 base, with 10 bases between them. The CDR3 loop spans 14 amino acids. Germline loops: CDR1 LGHDT, CDR2 YNNKEL (reference sequence). CDR3: CASSPHGGNTEAFF. DNA for the CDR3: TGTGCCAGCAGCCCCCATGGAGGGAACACTGAAGCTTTCTTT.